This T cell receptor (beta chain) was captured by sequencing in a study of blood T cell repertoires in COVID-19. In the study overall: Spain, Italy and the United States supplied samples that represented acute and convalescent COVID-19. The cDNA or gDNA used as material had been derived from T cells, B-cell-depleted T cells, or PBMCs.

As handled by the study authors: Amplifying reference gene primers gave estimates of nucleated cell counts. TCRdb's copy holds only in-frame clones and misses some; the assay was immunoSEQ multiplex PCR. That table is the source of V, J and clone size, and D and trimming were worked out from the DNA. The sample yields some 250,000 clones, around 85% seen once. The CDR3 length is 15 residues. Germline V gives CDR1 SGDLS, CDR2 YYNGEE. J was trimmed by 1 base and V by 5 bases; bases with no gene match: 5. This clonotype was sampled from a man in his 60s with acute or convalescent COVID-19. Sequenced: peripheral blood. V usage is TRBV9 and J usage is TRBJ2-3; 9 bases line up with TRBD2. CDR3 in amino acids: CASSFSGRGTDTQYF. CDR3 DNA sequence: TGTGCCAGCAGTTTTAGCGGGAGAGGCACAGATACGCAGTATTTT.